This T cell receptor (beta chain) was captured in a study of T cell repertoires in cytomegalovirus infection. The CDR3 runs 15 residues. J was trimmed by 5 bases and V by 6 bases; bases with no gene match: 8. This clonotype was seen many times. Using its own MiXCR run on the reads, TCRdb lists one record per CDR3 protein. The data contain just under 300,000 distinct CDR3 sequences, 9.6% of them singletons. This chain uses TRBV12-3 or TRBV12-4 with TRBJ2-1; TRBD1 agrees at 9 bases. The sequence was collected from a human donor in good health (CMV status not recorded). Some clones in this sample may be carry-over from other donors' samples. The sequenced material came from PBMCs. The CDR3 coding sequence is TGTGCCAGCAGCGATACAGGGGGCGCGGACAATGAGCAGTTCTTC. This encodes CASSDTGGADNEQFF.